A selection of T cell receptor beta chains follows, all from one sample in a study of human T cells and chemical hapten exposure. TCRdb reprocessed the RACE reads via MiXCR and lists one record per CDR3 protein. The table records approximately 370,000 distinct CDR3 sequences, around 5% of them present only once. The sequencing here drew on whole blood, taken in connection with sensitization to the hapten diphenylcyclopropenone (DPC). All receptors derive from a woman between 18 and 30 years old with alopecia areata. Some clones in this sample may be carry-over from other donors' samples. Each CDR3 is given with its conserved first and last residue. The D gene is left open where the match is weak. The listing skips clone size in some rows; elsewhere it reads once, few, many or a size class.

>TRBV27|.|TRBD1|TRBJ2-3
CASSYRGLGDTQYF
TGTGCCAGCAGCTACAGGGGGCTGGGAGATACGCAGTATTTT
>TRBV7-2|few|TRBD2|TRBJ2-5
CASSLEGLADLLHQETQYF
TGTGCCAGCAGCTTAGAGGGACTAGCCGATTTACTGCACCAAGAGACCCAGTACTTC
>TRBV12-3/TRBV12-4|many|.|TRBJ1-6
CASSPMGRNSPLHF
TGTGCCAGCAGCCCGATGGGTAGGAATTCACCCCTCCACTTT
>TRBV6-2/TRBV6-3|many|.|TRBJ1-1
CASSIRGTEAFF
TGTGCCAGCAGTATAAGGGGAACTGAAGCTTTCTTT
>TRBV12-3/TRBV12-4|few|.|TRBJ1-5
CASSLGGTGGSNQPQHF
TGTGCCAGCAGTTTAGGAGGGACGGGGGGGAGCAATCAGCCCCAGCATTTT
>TRBV3-1|few|.|TRBJ2-7
CASSQDSVAYLYEQYF
TGTGCCAGCAGCCAAGATTCAGTCGCGTACCTCTACGAGCAGTACTTC
>TRBV5-1|many|.|TRBJ2-3
CASSTTDTQYF
TGTGCCAGCAGCACCACAGATACGCAGTATTTT
>TRBV10-3|many|.|TRBJ1-3
CAISTGPGNTIYF
TGTGCCATCAGTACGGGGCCTGGAAACACCATATATTTT
>TRBV7-2|.|TRBD1|TRBJ2-3
CASSPMGQFTDTQYF
TGTGCCAGCAGCCCCATGGGACAGTTCACAGATACGCAGTATTTT
>TRBV14|.|.|TRBJ1-2
CASSPFNYGYTF
TGTGCCAGCAGCCCATTTAACTATGGCTACACCTTC
>TRBV6-2/TRBV6-3|.|TRBD1|TRBJ2-3
CASSYSTGQGARGTDTQYF
TGTGCCAGCAGTTACTCAACGGGACAGGGGGCGCGGGGCACAGATACGCAGTATTTT
>TRBV6-2/TRBV6-3|.|TRBD2|TRBJ2-5
CASSDHTGTRQETQYF
TGTGCCAGCAGTGATCACACAGGGACTAGACAAGAGACCCAGTACTTC
>TRBV7-3|.|.|TRBJ2-2
CASSLRGPTGELFF
TGTGCCAGCAGCTTAAGGGGTCCCACCGGGGAGCTGTTTTTT
>TRBV9|.|.|TRBJ1-2
CASTLLSDRPGSGYTF
TGTGCCAGCACCCTGTTATCTGACAGGCCAGGTAGTGGCTACACCTTC
>TRBV11-2|.|.|TRBJ2-2
CASSFLAFDTGELFF
TGTGCCAGCAGCTTCCTAGCGTTTGACACCGGGGAGCTGTTTTTT
>TRBV2|.|TRBD2|TRBJ2-7
CASRRSGTSVPEQYF
TGTGCCAGCAGGCGGTCAGGGACTAGCGTCCCCGAGCAGTACTTC
>TRBV7-2|.|TRBD2|TRBJ2-5
CASSRVGSGAQETQYF
TGTGCCAGCAGCCGCGTAGGAAGCGGGGCTCAAGAGACCCAGTACTTC
>TRBV29-1|many|.|TRBJ1-1
CSVVVENTEAFF
TGCAGCGTTGTCGTCGAGAACACTGAAGCTTTCTTT
>TRBV4-1|many|.|TRBJ1-1
CASSLRRFNTEAFF
TGCGCCAGCAGCCTCCGGCGATTTAACACTGAAGCTTTCTTT
>TRBV5-1|few|.|TRBJ2-2
CASSLVVGELFF
TGCGCCAGCAGCTTGGTTGTCGGGGAGCTGTTTTTT
>TRBV7-2|.|.|TRBJ2-3
CASSLAGSAGRDTQYF
TGTGCCAGCAGCTTAGCAGGGTCGGCGGGGAGGGATACGCAGTATTTT
>TRBV6-5|.|.|TRBJ1-1
CASSYLGTSNTEAFF
TGTGCCAGCAGTTATTTGGGGACATCGAACACTGAAGCTTTCTTT
>TRBV6-2/TRBV6-3|.|.|TRBJ2-6
CASTQGANVLTF
TGTGCCAGCACTCAGGGGGCCAACGTCCTGACTTTC
>TRBV20-1|many|.|TRBJ2-7
CSARFSGVTLEQYF
TGCAGTGCTAGATTCTCTGGGGTAACCCTCGAGCAGTACTTC
>TRBV7-8|many|.|TRBJ2-4
CASMSWNIQYF
TGTGCCAGCATGTCGTGGAACATTCAGTACTTC
>TRBV4-3|once|.|TRBJ1-4
CASSPSETDEKLFF
TGCGCCAGCAGCCCGTCCGAGACCGACGAAAAACTGTTTTTT
>TRBV6-2/TRBV6-3|many|.|TRBJ1-1
CASTGPGQLEAFF
TGTGCCAGCACCGGCCCCGGACAGCTCGAAGCTTTCTTT
>TRBV9|few|.|TRBJ2-5
CASSVFPGDVETQYF
TGTGCCAGCAGCGTATTCCCGGGAGATGTGGAGACCCAGTACTTC